This entry lists 16 T cell receptor beta chains sequenced from one sample in a study of spatial heterogeneity in lung cancer. Study-wide findings and caveats: For expanded intratumoral alpha and beta TCRs, counts tracked tumor mutation counts.

Sample time point: sample taken at primary tumor resection. TCRdb itself ran the 5' RACE reads through MiXCR, one entry per CDR3 protein. Among 15,000 to 20,000 distinct CDR3 sequences listed, roughly 6% were seen once. Their antigens are not known. Sequencing used lung tumor tissue, obtained at surgery. Receptors were obtained from a male donor with early-stage non-small cell lung cancer.

Regarding this clonotype: The library was built for alpha chains, so this beta chain is an off-target read and its size means little. The chain couples TRBV6-5 to TRBJ2-5, with D possibly being TRBD2 (5 bases). The V and J ends lost 0 bases and 5 bases respectively, with 13 bases between them. Per germline, CDR1 MNHEY and CDR2 SVGAGI. This CDR3 comprises 15 residues. As DNA, the CDR3 is TGTGCCAGCAGTTACTCGAACGGGATAGGTGAGACCCAGTACTTC. Protein sequence: CASSYSNGIGETQYF.

This clonotype was found many times. This beta chain is a stray read from a library made for alpha chains; its abundance is not meaningful. The V and J genes are TRBV10-3 and TRBJ1-1; 9 bases are shared with TRBD1. CDR1 and CDR2 from the germline V gene are ENHRY and SYGVKD. V lost 6 bases, J lost 6 bases, and 8 bases stayed unmatched. CDR3 size: 14 residues. The CDR3 DNA reads as TGTGCCATCAGGGGGGACAGGGACTTCTCTGAAGCTTTCTTT. Amino acid sequence: CAIRGDRDFSEAFF.

This clonotype was counted ten times or more. For a library built for alpha chains, this beta chain is a stray read; little rests on its size. The J gene is TRBJ2-3, the V gene TRBV12-3 or TRBV12-4; 10 positions agree with TRBD2. This CDR3 comprises 15 residues. V gave up 5 bases and J gave up 3 bases; unmatched junction bases: 5. The CDR3 is CASSLTSGTTDTQYF. CDR3 bases: TGTGCCAGCAGTCTCACTAGCGGGACTACAGATACGCAGTATTTT.

This clonotype is medium-sized (0.01 to 0.1%). This beta chain is off target for a library built for alpha chains, so its abundance means little. The gene calls are TRBV6-5 and TRBJ2-5; 9 bases are shared with TRBD2. Germline assignment: CDR1 MNHEY and CDR2 SVGAGI. The CDR3 is made up of 13 amino acids. The J segment lost 4 bases and the V segment lost 9 bases, leaving 6 bases of the junction unmatched. The CDR3 region is CASRRAGGETQYF. The CDR3 DNA sequence: TGTGCCAGTAGACGAGCGGGGGGAGAGACCCAGTACTTC.

This clonotype occurred a few times. Because this beta chain is a stray read in a library intended to capture alpha chains, its abundance should not be given much weight. The CDR3 nucleotides read TGCAGTGCTAGAGTTTGGGACATGAACACTGAAGCTTTCTTT. This translates into CSARVWDMNTEAFF. This sequence joins TRBV20-1 and TRBJ1-1, with TRBD1 as a possible D gene (6 bases). The CDR3 extends over 14 amino acids. Trimming took 1 base from V and 0 from J, leaving 9 bases between them. Germline V gives CDR1 DFQATT, CDR2 SNEGSKA (reference sequence).

Remarks on this clonotype: This beta chain is a stray sequence in a library constructed for alpha chains; its clone size is not meaningful. The chain is built from TRBV20-1 and TRBJ2-3; maybe TRBD2 (7 bases). V lost 1 base to trimming and J lost 6 bases, with 14 bases between them. Germline V gene lookup returns CDR1 DFQATT and CDR2 SNEGSKA (reference sequence). The CDR3 spans 14 residues. DNA of the CDR3: TGCAGTGCTAGAGTGGGGGGGGCCCGGGATACGCAGTATTTT. Translation gives CSARVGGARDTQYF.

Points on this clonotype: Because the library targeted alpha chains, this beta chain is an off-target read whose size means little. The V gene is TRBV7-9, the J gene TRBJ2-3; 14 positions match TRBD2. Germline values: CDR1 SEHNR, CDR2 FQNEAQ (reference sequence). V was pared by 4 bases and J by 4 bases, with 4 bases of the junction left unmatched. There are 16 residues in the CDR3. For the CDR3, the DNA is TGTGCCAGCAGCTCCAGACTAGCGGGAGGGTCAGATACGCAGTATTTT. Amino acid sequence: CASSSRLAGGSDTQYF. The full variable domain, in which reference TRBV7-9 and TRBJ2-3 provide the parts outside the CDR3, is DTGVSQNPRHKITKRGQNVTFRCDPISEHNRLYWYRQTLGQGPEFLTYFQNEAQLEKSRLLSDRFSAERPKGSFSTLEIQRTEQGDSAMYLCASSSRLAGGSDTQYFGPGTRLTVL.

This clonotype is medium-sized within its sample. This beta chain slipped into a library made for alpha chains as a stray read, so its size is not meaningful. The CDR3: CASSQHRLVSGNEQFF. CDR3 coding DNA: TGCGCCAGCAGCCAACATCGGCTAGTTAGTGGCAATGAGCAGTTCTTC. The rearrangement joins TRBV4-3 to TRBJ2-1; D gene unclear. V was cut by 2 bases and J by 6 bases, with 17 bases left in between. Per the germline V gene, CDR1 is LGHNA and CDR2 is YSLEER. This CDR3 region has 16 residues.

Worth noting for this clonotype: This beta chain came through as a stray read in a library set up for alpha chains, and its size says little. The chain employs TRBV5-1 and TRBJ2-7; no definite D call. V was shortened by 0 bases and J by 2 bases, with 9 bases between the two germline ends. The germline V gene encodes CDR1 SGHRS and CDR2 YFSETQ. The CDR3 has 14 amino acids. CDR3 region: CASSLEGAPYEQYF. For the CDR3, the DNA is TGCGCCAGCAGCTTGGAGGGTGCCCCCTACGAGCAGTACTTC.

This clonotype was detected many times. The library was prepared for alpha chains; this beta chain is a stray read, so its frequency means little. The chain employs TRBV29-1 and TRBJ1-1, with 7 bases that match TRBD1. Looked up from germline, CDR1 is SQVTM and CDR2 is ANQGSEA. The CDR3 loop spans 13 amino acids. V dropped 4 bases and J dropped 4; count of bases not matched to a gene: 6. As DNA, the CDR3 is TGCAGCGTTGCGAACAGGGGATTCACTGAAGCTTTCTTT. As protein: CSVANRGFTEAFF.

The sample holds many counts of this clonotype. This beta chain is a stray sequence in a library constructed for alpha chains; its clone size is not meaningful. As DNA, the CDR3 is TGTGCCAGCAGTTCACCTGCGGGACTAGCGGTCTCCTACGAGCAGTACTTC. Its protein is CASSSPAGLAVSYEQYF. The V gene is TRBV13, the J gene TRBJ2-7; 11 bases agree with TRBD2. Germline V gene data show CDR1 as PRHDT and CDR2 as FYEKMQ (reference sequence). With 6 bases clipped from V and 0 bases from J, the junction kept 10 bases outside the gene matches. The length of the CDR3 is 17 residues.

On this clonotype: This beta chain lies outside the target of a library built for alpha chains; its clone size means little. This rearrangement joins TRBV29-1 to TRBJ1-5, with 7 bases identical to TRBD1. Germline-derived CDR1 and CDR2 are SQVTM and ANQGSEA. This CDR3 has 14 amino acids. The V segment lost 5 bases and the J segment 1 base; nucleotides outside the gene matches: 5. CDR3: CSVPGTESNQPQHF. CDR3 nucleotide sequence: TGCAGCGTTCCAGGGACAGAGAGCAATCAGCCCCAGCATTTT. The full variable domain, with the rest looked up from reference TRBV29-1 and TRBJ1-5, is SAVISQKPSRDICQRGTSLTIQCQVDSQVTMMFWYRQQPGQSLTLIATANQGSEATYESGFVIDKFPISRPNLTFSTLTVSNMSPEDSSIYLCSVPGTESNQPQHFGDGTRLSIL.

This clonotype was found many times. Because this beta chain is a stray read in a library intended to capture alpha chains, its abundance should not be given much weight. The chain is built from TRBV19 and TRBJ1-5; no clear D gene. CDR1 is LNHDA and CDR2 is SQIVND in the germline V gene (reference sequence). The germline V and J ends were trimmed by 3 bases and 4 bases, with 7 bases remaining between them. The CDR3 has 13 amino acids. CDR3 amino acids: CASSIPGNQPQHF. The CDR3 nucleotides read TGTGCCAGTAGTATCCCCGGGAATCAGCCCCAGCATTTT.

In its sample, this clonotype was seen many times. This beta chain is an unintended read in a library built for alpha chains; its size means little. J is TRBJ1-5 and V is TRBV19; a possible D gene is TRBD1 (6 bases). This CDR3 comprises 15 residues. Germline V lookup: CDR1 LNHDA, CDR2 SQIVND (reference sequence). With 5 bases removed from V and 7 bases from J, the gap between germline ends came to 18 bases. CDR3: CASSDDGGVRQPQHF. The CDR3 nucleotides are TGTGCCAGTAGTGACGACGGGGGCGTGAGGCAGCCCCAGCATTTT.

For this clonotype: This beta chain is an unintended read in a library built for alpha chains; its size means little. The V gene is TRBV20-1, the J gene TRBJ1-2; TRBD1 matches 10 bases. This CDR3 contains 16 residues. Germline V CDR1 and CDR2: DFQATT, SNEGSKA (reference sequence). V lost 1 base, J lost 8 bases, and 13 bases stayed unmatched. The CDR3 region is CSARAQGTGATSGYTF. CDR3 sequence (DNA): TGCAGTGCTAGAGCCCAGGGGACAGGGGCGACTAGCGGCTACACCTTC.

The sample holds many counts of this clonotype. Since it is a stray read in a library aimed at alpha chains, this beta chain has a size that is not meaningful. V gene TRBV29-1 combines with J gene TRBJ2-5; TRBD2 might be the D (8 bases). V lost 6 bases to trimming and J lost 2 bases, with 13 bases between them. This CDR3 region has 13 residues. In germline, CDR1 is SQVTM, CDR2 ANQGSEA. The CDR3 bases are TGCAGCGTCCGGGAGGGGGCTCAAGAGACCCAGTACTTC. It specifies CSVREGAQETQYF.